At least ten counts were recorded for the clone carrying this T cell receptor beta chain. Its antigen is currently unknown. This sample was included in a study of post-analysis software for immune sequencing data. General study results and limits: Patients had higher frequencies than controls of roughly 5 TRBV segments, including TRBV5-6, TRBV5-1 and TRBV20-1. Multiple sclerosis patients showed significantly lower normalized Chao1 diversity than controls did. The authors found that F measure strongly co-clustered same-batch samples.

The TCR beta cDNA libraries contained unique molecular identifiers. MiXCR was run by TCRdb on the PCR reads, yielding one entry per CDR3 protein. This sample has more than 500,000 distinct CDR3 sequences, with around 36% found just once. Trimming cost V 2 bases and J 6 bases, with 11 bases left between them. Germline CDR1 SGHTA, CDR2 FQGNSA. CDR3 length equals 14 residues. The chain links TRBV7-2 to TRBJ1-5; maybe TRBD1 (5 bases). The receptor comes from a girl aged 2 to 17 with multiple sclerosis. The sample comprised blood. This CDR3 is CASSLRQGGQPQHF. The CDR3, as DNA: TGTGCCAGCAGCTTAAGGCAGGGCGGTCAGCCCCAGCATTTT.